This TCR beta chain was documented in a study of T cell responses to AZD1222 COVID-19 vaccine (TCRdb year 2021). Some background on the complete study: TCR sequencing was performed for 230 to 250 trial participants, of whom around 200 were given two doses of AZD1222 and some 26 were given two doses of MenACWY control vaccine. Trial participants were enrolled by age into 18-55, 56-69 and 70-plus year subgroups, with approximately 150, 30 and 60 TCR-sequenced participants respectively. The study at large found these results: The vaccine-associated CD4 TCRs covered the entire spike protein, and the dominant responses fell in regions 160-218 and 743-854. The 56-69-year group was small, and its depth increase did not reach significance, likely because of low power. Spike-specific TCR breadth and depth rose significantly after two AZD1222 doses compared with day 0 and with MenACWY recipients. No day 14 peak-response samples were available, so repertoires were characterized only after the peak T cell response. Only six AZD1222 recipients were SARS-CoV-2 seropositive at baseline, limiting conclusions about previously exposed vaccinees. Reportedly, almost half of the unique spike-specific TCRs recognized epitopes lying outside the regions that are mutated in the B.1.351 and B.1.1.7 variants. Participants were mostly white British and included more females than males, and it was suggested by the authors that clonal diversity may have been underestimated.

About this clone: The antigen it recognizes is unknown. Base-call qualities are not available, and no considerably larger clone is one nucleotide away.

The CDR3 regions of human TCRbeta chains were subjected to immunosequencing. Regarding the original processing steps: Repertoire TCRs were checked for matches against a reference library of SARS-CoV-2-specific TCRs that had been generated using the MIRA antigen-specificity platform. Breadth was defined as the fraction of unique TCRs that were SARS-CoV-2-associated. Depth was defined as the fraction of total T cells that were SARS-CoV-2-associated. Each spike-specific TCR was assigned to its reactive spike region and to a CD4 or CD8 class using the MIRA data. Log10-transformed breadth and depth values were compared by one-way ANOVA with Sidak's multiple comparisons tests. TCRdb provides this immuneACCESS table in a form limited to in-frame rearrangements. Some clones are lacking; in checked studies, under half of them reflect an unresolved V gene, and why the rest are absent is not known. That table furnishes V, J and clone size, whereas the DNA furnished D and trimming. The sample table shows about 110,000 clones, and approximately 88% are seen once. 5.5% to 7.5% of the sample belongs to the ten largest clones.

The germline V gene specifies KGHSH as CDR1 and LQKENI as CDR2. V lost 0 bases and J lost 4 bases; the stretch between them is 6 bases long. The CDR3 runs 13 residues from the cysteine to the phenylalanine. Only the CDR3 region is kept as DNA, spanning 39 bases read in frame from base 1. The time point label here, explained by the study, means: about 28 days (+/-7) after the second vaccine dose. Because spike-specific TCR depth and breadth did not differ between the two schedules, AZD1222 recipients who got a second dose at roughly 4 weeks were pooled with those who got a second dose at roughly 12 weeks. Vaccinee samples were obtained from the UK trials COV001 and COV002, which included a single-blind randomized controlled phase 2/3 trial of AZD1222 (ChAdOx1 nCoV-19) in healthy adults. Trial participant PBMC samples were collected at day 0 and day 28 after the second dose for TCRbeta chain sequencing.

The sequencing used peripheral blood, collected 28 days after the second AZD1222 dose. The sequence joins TRBV18 to TRBJ2-5; a tentative D match to TRBD2 spans 6 bases. The clonotype was recovered from an adult who received the AZD1222 COVID-19 vaccine. The CDR3 region reads CASSPPGGETQYF. The DNA reads TGTGCCAGCTCACCACCGGGGGGAGAGACCCAGTACTTC. Where the CDR3 stops, the reference TRBV18 and TRBJ2-5 genes take over; the full variable domain is NAGVMQNPRHLVRRRGQEARLRCSPMKGHSHVYWYRQLPEEGLKFMVYLQKENIIDESGMPKERFSAEFPKEGPSILRIQQVVRGDSAAYFCASSPPGGETQYFGPGTRLLVL.